This T cell receptor beta chain was sequenced in a study of identifying expanded T cells in peripheral blood. Some clones are missing from TCRdb's copy, which holds only in-frame ones; the method was immunoSEQ multiplex PCR. This sample has some 100,000 clones, with around 90% found just once. Looked up from germline, CDR1 is SGHDT and CDR2 is YYEEEE. The V gene end was trimmed by 0 bases and the J gene end by 11 bases; junction bases not matched to a gene: 7. The CDR3 is 15 residues long. Sequenced: blood. The TCR originated in a person aged 18-70 years in good health. This chain joins TRBV5-6 and TRBJ1-4, with 10 bases fitting TRBD1. CDR3 nucleotides: TGTGCCAGCAGCTTGGCCGGGACAGGGGCTAGGAAACTGTTTTTT. Protein product: CASSLAGTGARKLFF.